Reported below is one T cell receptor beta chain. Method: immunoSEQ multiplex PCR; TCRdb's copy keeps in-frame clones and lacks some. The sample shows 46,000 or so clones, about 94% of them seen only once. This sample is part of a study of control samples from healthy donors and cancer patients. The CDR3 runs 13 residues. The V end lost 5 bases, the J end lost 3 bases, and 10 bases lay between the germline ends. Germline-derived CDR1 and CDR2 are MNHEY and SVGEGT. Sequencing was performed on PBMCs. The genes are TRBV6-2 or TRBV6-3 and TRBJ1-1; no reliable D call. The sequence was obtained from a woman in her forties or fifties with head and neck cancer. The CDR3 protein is CASSQDGYTEAFF. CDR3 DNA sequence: TGTGCCAGCAGTCAGGACGGGTACACTGAAGCTTTCTTT.